Below are 29 T cell receptor beta chains sequenced from a single sample in a study of blood T cell repertoires in COVID-19. Clones were sequenced by immunoSEQ multiplex PCR, and TCRdb holds only the in-frame ones, with some missing. Altogether about 140,000 clones are present, 87% being singletons, with the ten largest covering over 0.75%. Sample: peripheral blood. These receptors all come from a woman aged 45-59 years with acute or convalescent COVID-19.

The genes are TRBV7-9 and TRBJ1-1; possibly TRBD1 for D (6 bases). V lost 1 base to trimming and J lost 3 bases, with 9 bases between them. Germline V gives CDR1 SEHNR, CDR2 FQNEAQ (reference sequence). This CDR3 has 14 amino acids. The CDR3 loop reads CASSLVDSDTEAFF. For the CDR3, the DNA is TGTGCCAGCAGCTTAGTGGACAGCGACACTGAAGCTTTCTTT. Complete variable domain (other parts from reference TRBV7-9 and TRBJ1-1): DTGVSQNPRHKITKRGQNVTFRCDPISEHNRLYWYRQTLGQGPEFLTYFQNEAQLEKSRLLSDRFSAERPKGSFSTLEIQRTEQGDSAMYLCASSLVDSDTEAFFGQGTRLTVV.

V is TRBV7-2 and J is TRBJ2-7; 7 positions agree with TRBD1. This CDR3 has 15 residues. V was pared by 5 bases and J by 3 bases, with 10 bases of the junction left unmatched. Germline V lookup: CDR1 SGHTA, CDR2 FQGNSA. CDR3 amino acids: CASSNRGSGGYEQYF. The DNA for the CDR3 is TGTGCCAGCAGCAATAGAGGGTCAGGGGGCTACGAGCAGTACTTC.

The V call is TRBV5-8, the J call TRBJ1-5, with no clear D. This CDR3 comprises 12 residues. The germline V and J ends were trimmed by 0 bases and 6 bases, with 4 bases remaining between them. Germline CDR1 SGHTS, CDR2 YDEGEE. CDR3 DNA: TGTGCCAGCAGCTTGGTCTTTCAGCCCCAGCATTTT. Translation gives CASSLVFQPQHF.

This chain links TRBV4-1 with TRBJ2-1, with 10 positions matching TRBD1. The CDR3 runs to 15 residues. Germline CDR1 and CDR2: MGHRA and YSYEKL. The trim removed 0 bases at V and 6 bases at J, leaving 2 bases unmatched. The CDR3 DNA reads TGCGCCAGCAGCCAAGAGCGGGACAGGGGCAATGAGCAGTTCTTC. Translated: CASSQERDRGNEQFF.

This chain links TRBV7-3 with TRBJ1-2; a weak D match, TRBD1 (5 bases). This CDR3 is built from 14 residues. The V end lost 0 bases, the J end lost 6 bases, and 11 bases lay between the germline ends. The V gene's germline CDR1 is SGHTA and CDR2 FQGTGA. In DNA form, the CDR3 reads TGTGCCAGCAGCTTAACCAGGACAAGTAATGGCTACACCTTC. Protein: CASSLTRTSNGYTF. Combining the CDR3 with reference TRBV7-3 and TRBJ1-2 gives the whole variable domain GAGVSQTPSNKVTEKGKYVELRCDPISGHTALYWYRQSLGQGPEFLIYFQGTGAADDSGLPNDRFFAVRPEGSVSTLKIQRTERGDSAVYLCASSLTRTSNGYTFGSGTRLTVV.

The chain recombines TRBV19 with TRBJ2-1; 9 bases match TRBD2. Germline trimming cut 7 bases from V and 9 bases from J; bases unmatched to any gene: 13. Germline V gene sequence: CDR1 LNHDA, CDR2 SQIVND (reference sequence). The CDR3 spans 15 residues. The CDR3 is CASTMGVAGDREQFF. CDR3 nucleotides: TGTGCCAGTACCATGGGGGTAGCGGGGGATCGTGAGCAGTTCTTC.

This clone has just one count. J is TRBJ2-2 and V is TRBV5-1; D may be TRBD1 (5 bases). The CDR3 loop spans 16 amino acids. The V end lost 0 bases, the J end lost 1 base, and 10 bases lay between the germline ends. Germline assignment: CDR1 SGHRS and CDR2 YFSETQ. CDR3 in amino acids: CASSLVRQGNTGELFF. In DNA form, the CDR3 reads TGCGCCAGCAGCTTGGTCCGCCAGGGGAACACCGGGGAGCTGTTTTTT.

The rearrangement joins TRBV7-9 to TRBJ2-1; D unresolved. Trimming removed 5 bases at V and 7 bases at J, with 9 bases between. The CDR3 is 12 residues long. Germline values: CDR1 SEHNR, CDR2 FQNEAQ (reference sequence). The DNA of the CDR3 is TGTGCCAGCAGCCTCGGTTATAATGAGCAGTTCTTC. Amino acids: CASSLGYNEQFF.

This chain joins TRBV6-4 and TRBJ1-1; D is undetermined. Germline assignment: CDR1 MRHNA and CDR2 SNTAGT. V lost 7 bases to trimming and J lost 5 bases, with 20 bases between them. This CDR3 has 15 amino acids. DNA for the CDR3: TGTGCCAGCAAAGAGATGGCGGGTTTGGGAACTGAAGCTTTCTTT. Encoded protein: CASKEMAGLGTEAFF.

This sequence joins TRBV19 and TRBJ1-5; 9 nucleotides agree with TRBD1. The V gene end was trimmed by 7 bases and the J gene end by 7 bases; junction bases not matched to a gene: 5. The CDR3 covers 13 residues. From germline, CDR1 is LNHDA and CDR2 SQIVND (reference sequence). The CDR3 is CASTGTGHQPQHF. CDR3 coding DNA: TGTGCCAGTACCGGGACAGGGCACCAGCCCCAGCATTTT.

The V and J genes are TRBV10-3 and TRBJ2-2; 9 bases align to TRBD2. The CDR3 covers 17 residues. Germline assignment: CDR1 ENHRY and CDR2 SYGVKD. V trimming: 4 bases; J trimming: 3 bases; junction bases outside the gene matches: 9. In DNA form, the CDR3 reads TGTGCCATCAGTGGTAGCGGGGGAGTTTGGCACACCGGGGAGCTGTTTTTT. This encodes CAISGSGGVWHTGELFF.

The chain carries TRBV10-1 and TRBJ2-3; D is perhaps TRBD1 (5 bases). CDR3 length equals 16 residues. CDR1 is WNHNN and CDR2 is SYGVQD in the germline V gene (reference sequence). The germline V and J ends were trimmed by 0 bases and 3 bases, with 13 bases remaining between them. The CDR3 reads CASSESSQGRTDTQYF. The CDR3, as DNA: TGCGCCAGCAGTGAGTCTAGCCAGGGTCGGACAGATACGCAGTATTTT.

The chain employs TRBV9 and TRBJ1-1, with a possible D match to TRBD1 (5 bases). Trimming removed 2 bases at V and 4 bases at J, with 9 bases between. The germline gives CDR1 SGDLS, CDR2 YYNGEE. The CDR3 spans 13 residues. The DNA for the CDR3 is TGTGCCAGCAGCGTGCAGGGTCTCACTGAAGCTTTCTTT. Protein sequence: CASSVQGLTEAFF. Variable domain in full (rest from reference TRBV9 and TRBJ1-1): DSGVTQTPKHLITATGQRVTLRCSPRSGDLSVYWYQQSLDQGLQFLIQYYNGEERAKGNILERFSAQQFPDLHSELNLSSLELGDSALYFCASSVQGLTEAFFGQGTRLTVV.

This clone came up a few times. This chain uses TRBV6-6 with TRBJ1-5, with a weak D call TRBD1 (5 bases). The CDR3 is 13 amino acids. Deletions cut 8 bases from V and 2 bases from J, with 10 bases between. The germline V gene has CDR1 MNHNY and CDR2 SVGAGI (reference sequence). CDR3 loop: CASSGGGNQPQHF. As DNA, the CDR3 is TGTGCCAGCTCGGGAGGGGGCAATCAGCCCCAGCATTTT.

V usage is TRBV15 and J usage is TRBJ2-7, with a weak D call TRBD1 (5 bases). CDR1 and CDR2 from the germline V gene are LNHNV and YYDKDF (reference sequence). V lost 0 bases and J lost 0, with 9 bases in between. The length of the CDR3 is 15 residues. The CDR3 region has the DNA TGTGCCACCAGCAGAGATGGGGCCAGCTCCTACGAGCAGTACTTC. Its translation is CATSRDGASSYEQYF.

This sequence joins TRBV11-2 and TRBJ1-5, with 9 positions matching TRBD1. The CDR3 has 15 amino acids. Germline V lookup: CDR1 SGHAT, CDR2 FQNNGV. V shed 6 bases, J shed 7 bases, and the junction held 10 bases outside the gene matches. Here the CDR3 DNA reads TGTGCCAGCAGTTCCGACAGGGGGAAGGGGCAGCCCCAGCATTTT. Protein sequence: CASSSDRGKGQPQHF. Full variable domain (missing parts from reference TRBV11-2 and TRBJ1-5): EAGVAQSPRYKIIEKRQSVAFWCNPISGHATLYWYQQILGQGPKLLIQFQNNGVVDDSQLPKDRFSAERLKGVDSTLKIQPAKLEDSAVYLCASSSDRGKGQPQHFGDGTRLSIL.

This chain connects TRBV5-1 to TRBJ2-7; D might be TRBD2 (5 bases). The germline V and J ends were trimmed by 0 bases and 6 bases, with 16 bases remaining between them. Germline V CDR1 and CDR2: SGHRS, YFSETQ. This CDR3 spans 15 amino acids. DNA of the CDR3: TGCGCCAGCAGCTTGGCGTACGGTGAACGGGGCGAGCAGTACTTC. Its protein product is CASSLAYGERGEQYF.

The chain recombines TRBV7-9 with TRBJ2-3; 7 nucleotides align to TRBD2. The CDR3 length is 15 residues. Germline loops: CDR1 SEHNR, CDR2 FQNEAQ (reference sequence). V was pared by 3 bases and J by 0 bases, with 3 bases of the junction left unmatched. CDR3 sequence (DNA): TGTGCCAGCAGCTTTGGCGGGGGTAGCACAGATACGCAGTATTTT. This encodes CASSFGGGSTDTQYF.

This clone has a handful of counts. The chain employs TRBV4-1 and TRBJ1-2, with unresolved D. The V gene lost 1 base and the J gene lost 0 bases, with 3 bases spanning the gap. Per germline, CDR1 MGHRA and CDR2 YSYEKL. The CDR3 has 13 amino acids. The CDR3 DNA follows: TGCGCCAGCAGCCAAGTAACTAACTATGGCTACACCTTC. Protein product: CASSQVTNYGYTF.

V usage is TRBV7-8 and J usage is TRBJ2-3, with 8 bases aligning to TRBD2. The CDR3 extends over 16 amino acids. V was clipped by 4 bases and J by 1 base; unmatched bases: 7. Germline V gives CDR1 SGHVS, CDR2 FQNEAQ. CDR3 protein: CASSSERGSRTDTQYF. The CDR3 region has the DNA TGTGCCAGCAGCTCAGAGCGGGGGAGTCGCACAGATACGCAGTATTTT.

This clone was picked up a small number of times. CDR3 residues: CASSSPDRSPTEAFF. The CDR3 DNA sequence: TGTGCCAGCAGTTCCCCCGACAGAAGCCCCACTGAAGCTTTCTTT. The rearrangement links TRBV6-6 to TRBJ1-1; tentatively, D is TRBD1 (5 bases). With 4 bases removed from V and 4 bases from J, the gap between germline ends came to 16 bases. Germline values: CDR1 MNHNY, CDR2 SVGAGI (reference sequence). The CDR3 is made up of 15 amino acids.

This clone has only one observation. The J gene is TRBJ1-2, the V gene TRBV27; 12 positions agree with TRBD1. Per germline, CDR1 MNHEY and CDR2 SMNVEV (reference sequence). Trimming at V came to 6 bases and at J to 7 bases, leaving 9 bases not matched to a gene. The CDR3 covers 15 residues. CDR3 residues: CASSPRDRGLSGYTF. The CDR3 coding sequence is TGTGCCAGCAGCCCAAGGGACAGGGGGCTGTCTGGCTACACCTTC.

This clone was seen once. The V call is TRBV9, the J call TRBJ1-1; 8 bases align to TRBD1. Germline assignment: CDR1 SGDLS and CDR2 YYNGEE. CDR3 length: 15 amino acids. J gave up 0 bases and V 4 bases, and 5 bases lay outside the gene matches. CDR3: CASSPRQGMNTEAFF. The CDR3 bases are TGTGCCAGCAGCCCGCGACAGGGGATGAACACTGAAGCTTTCTTT.

In this sample, this clone turned up a few times. The chain couples TRBV5-4 to TRBJ1-1; 8 bases line up with TRBD1. The CDR3 sequence is 14 residues long. The J segment lost 5 bases and the V segment lost 5 bases, leaving 8 bases of the junction unmatched. Per germline, CDR1 SGHNT and CDR2 YYREEE (reference sequence). The CDR3 sequence is CASSIQGAYTEAFF. Written as DNA, the CDR3 is TGTGCCAGCAGTATTCAGGGGGCCTATACTGAAGCTTTCTTT.

This sequence joins TRBV5-1 and TRBJ2-7; possibly TRBD1 for D (5 bases). CDR3 length: 18 amino acids. Trimming removed 1 base from V and 5 bases from J, with 25 bases in between. Germline V gives CDR1 SGHRS, CDR2 YFSETQ. The CDR3 DNA follows: TGCGCCAGCAGCTTGTTCAGTTCCCCAACAGGCCCTAGGGACGAGCAGTACTTC. Residues: CASSLFSSPTGPRDEQYF.

The chain uses TRBV5-1 and TRBJ2-7; TRBD2 might be the D (7 bases). The CDR3 spans 15 residues. Trimming removed 3 bases from V and 5 bases from J, with 18 bases in between. The germline V gene has CDR1 SGHRS and CDR2 YFSETQ. CDR3 coding DNA: TGCGCCAGCAGCTGGGTTTGGGGGGGCCAGGACGAGCAGTACTTC. Translated, it gives CASSWVWGGQDEQYF. Full variable domain (outside the CDR3, taken from reference TRBV5-1 and TRBJ2-7): KAGVTQTPRYLIKTRGQQVTLSCSPISGHRSVSWYQQTPGQGLQFLFEYFSETQRNKGNFPGRFSGRQFSNSRSEMNVSTLELGDSALYLCASSWVWGGQDEQYFGPGTRLTVT.

Only one count was recorded for this clone. The chain links TRBV12-3 or TRBV12-4 to TRBJ2-7; no clear D. V lost 3 bases, J lost 4 bases, and 4 bases lay in between. This CDR3 comprises 11 residues. CDR3 residues: CASSFGYEQYF. The CDR3 coding sequence is TGTGCCAGCAGTTTCGGGTACGAGCAGTACTTC.

CDR3 DNA: TGTGCCAGCAGTTACTCGGAGGGGGGGAACTATGGCTACACCTTC. Translating gives CASSYSEGGNYGYTF. V is TRBV6-5 and J is TRBJ1-2; a possible D gene is TRBD1 (6 bases). The CDR3 is made up of 15 amino acids. Germline assignment: CDR1 MNHEY and CDR2 SVGAGI. The V gene lost 0 bases and the J gene lost 2 bases, with 10 bases spanning the gap.

The table lists this clone with a few counts. This rearrangement joins TRBV6-5 to TRBJ1-5, with TRBD1 matching 9 bases. The CDR3 extends over 15 amino acids. After removal of 5 bases from V and 1 base from J, the junction contained 3 bases not matched to a gene. The germline gives CDR1 MNHEY, CDR2 SVGAGI. The CDR3 DNA reads as TGTGCCAGCAGTACCGGGACAGGGAGCAATCAGCCCCAGCATTTT. This sequence encodes CASSTGTGSNQPQHF.